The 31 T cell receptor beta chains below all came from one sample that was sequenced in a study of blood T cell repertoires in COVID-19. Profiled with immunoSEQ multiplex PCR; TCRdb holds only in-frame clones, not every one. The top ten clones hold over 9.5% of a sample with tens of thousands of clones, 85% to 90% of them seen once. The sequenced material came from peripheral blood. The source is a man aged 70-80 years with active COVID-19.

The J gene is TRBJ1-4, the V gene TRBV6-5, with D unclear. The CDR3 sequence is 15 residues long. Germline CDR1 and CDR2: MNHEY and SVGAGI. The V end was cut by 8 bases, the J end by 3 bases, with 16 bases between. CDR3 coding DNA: TGTGCCAGCGCCCCCGAGGAGGGATCTAATGAAAAACTGTTTTTT. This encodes CASAPEEGSNEKLFF.

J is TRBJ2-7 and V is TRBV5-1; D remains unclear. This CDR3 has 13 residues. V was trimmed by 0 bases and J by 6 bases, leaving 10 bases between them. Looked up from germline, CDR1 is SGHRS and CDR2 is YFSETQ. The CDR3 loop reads CASSLGSMGEQYF. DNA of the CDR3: TGCGCCAGCAGCTTGGGGAGCATGGGCGAGCAGTACTTC.

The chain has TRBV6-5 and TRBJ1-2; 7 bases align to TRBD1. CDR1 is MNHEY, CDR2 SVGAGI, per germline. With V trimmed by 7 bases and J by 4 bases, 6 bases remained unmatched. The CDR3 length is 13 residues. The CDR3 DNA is TGTGCCAGCAAACGGGACAGCCTCTATGGCTACACCTTC. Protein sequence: CASKRDSLYGYTF.

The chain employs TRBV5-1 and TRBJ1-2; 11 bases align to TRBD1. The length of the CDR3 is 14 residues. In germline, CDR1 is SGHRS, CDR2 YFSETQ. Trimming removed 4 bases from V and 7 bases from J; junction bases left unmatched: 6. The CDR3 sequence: CASSHGQGASGYTF. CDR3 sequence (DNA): TGCGCCAGCAGCCACGGACAGGGGGCAAGTGGCTACACCTTC.

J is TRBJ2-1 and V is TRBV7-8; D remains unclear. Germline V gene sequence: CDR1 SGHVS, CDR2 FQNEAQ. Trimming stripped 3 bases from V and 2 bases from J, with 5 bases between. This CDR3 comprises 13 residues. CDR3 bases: TGTGCCAGCAGCTTTACAGCCTACAATGAGCAGTTCTTC. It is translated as CASSFTAYNEQFF.

This chain's CDR3 is CASSLTAASGGRADTQYF. The CDR3 nucleotides read TGTGCCAGCAGCTTAACGGCGGCTAGCGGGGGAAGGGCAGATACGCAGTATTTT. The chain employs TRBV7-3 and TRBJ2-3, with 10 positions matching TRBD2. CDR3 length equals 18 residues. Germline CDR1 reads SGHTA; CDR2 reads FQGTGA. Germline trimming cut 0 bases from V and 4 bases from J; bases unmatched to any gene: 10.

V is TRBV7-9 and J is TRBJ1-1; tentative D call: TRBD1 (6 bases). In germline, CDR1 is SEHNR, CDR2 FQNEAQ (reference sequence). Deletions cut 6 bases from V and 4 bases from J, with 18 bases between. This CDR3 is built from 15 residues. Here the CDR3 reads CASSYAGAVGTEAFF. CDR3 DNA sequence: TGTGCCAGCAGTTACGCGGGGGCGGTTGGCACTGAAGCTTTCTTT.

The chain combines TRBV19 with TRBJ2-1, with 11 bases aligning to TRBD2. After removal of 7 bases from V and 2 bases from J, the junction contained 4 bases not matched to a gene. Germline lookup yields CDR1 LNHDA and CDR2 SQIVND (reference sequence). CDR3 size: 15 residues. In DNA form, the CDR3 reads TGTGCCAGTACCAATAGCGGGGGGGCCTACAATGAGCAGTTCTTC. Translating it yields CASTNSGGAYNEQFF.

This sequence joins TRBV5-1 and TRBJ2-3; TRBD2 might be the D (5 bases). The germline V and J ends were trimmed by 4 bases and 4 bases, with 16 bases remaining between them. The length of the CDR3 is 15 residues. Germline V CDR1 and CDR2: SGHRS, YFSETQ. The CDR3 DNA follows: TGCGCCAGCAGCAAAGGCCTTGAGGGCGCAGATACGCAGTATTTT. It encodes CASSKGLEGADTQYF. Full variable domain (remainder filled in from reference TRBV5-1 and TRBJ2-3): KAGVTQTPRYLIKTRGQQVTLSCSPISGHRSVSWYQQTPGQGLQFLFEYFSETQRNKGNFPGRFSGRQFSNSRSEMNVSTLELGDSALYLCASSKGLEGADTQYFGPGTRLTVL.

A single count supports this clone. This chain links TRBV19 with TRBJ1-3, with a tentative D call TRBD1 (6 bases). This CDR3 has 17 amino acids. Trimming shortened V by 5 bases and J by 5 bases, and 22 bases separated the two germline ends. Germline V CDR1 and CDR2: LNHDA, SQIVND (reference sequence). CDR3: CASSPQGPRATRNTIYF. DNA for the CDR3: TGTGCCAGTAGTCCACAGGGCCCGCGGGCGACTAGAAACACCATATATTTT.

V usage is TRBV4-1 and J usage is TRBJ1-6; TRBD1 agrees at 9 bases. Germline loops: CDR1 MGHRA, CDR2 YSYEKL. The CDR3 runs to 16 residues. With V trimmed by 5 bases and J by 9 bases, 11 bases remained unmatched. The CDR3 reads CASSSHTGGSGSPLHF. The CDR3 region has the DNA TGCGCCAGCAGCTCCCACACAGGGGGCTCGGGTTCACCCCTCCACTTT.

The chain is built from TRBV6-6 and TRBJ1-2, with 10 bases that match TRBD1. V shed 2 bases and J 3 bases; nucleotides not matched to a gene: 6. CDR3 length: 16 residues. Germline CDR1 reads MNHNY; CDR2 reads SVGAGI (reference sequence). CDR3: CASSYRDRGPHYGYTF. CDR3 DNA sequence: TGTGCCAGCAGTTACCGGGACAGGGGCCCCCACTATGGCTACACCTTC.

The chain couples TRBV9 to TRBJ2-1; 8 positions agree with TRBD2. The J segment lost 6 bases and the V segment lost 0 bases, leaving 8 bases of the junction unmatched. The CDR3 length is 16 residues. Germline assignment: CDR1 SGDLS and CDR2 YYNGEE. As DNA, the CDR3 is TGTGCCAGCAGCGTAGGGGCGGGGGGCCTCCTCAATGAGCAGTTCTTC. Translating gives CASSVGAGGLLNEQFF.

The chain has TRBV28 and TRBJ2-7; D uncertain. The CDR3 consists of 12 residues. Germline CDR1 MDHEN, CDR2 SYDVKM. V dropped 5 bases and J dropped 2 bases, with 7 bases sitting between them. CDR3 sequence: CASSLTPYEQYF. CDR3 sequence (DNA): TGTGCCAGCAGTCTAACTCCCTACGAGCAGTACTTC.

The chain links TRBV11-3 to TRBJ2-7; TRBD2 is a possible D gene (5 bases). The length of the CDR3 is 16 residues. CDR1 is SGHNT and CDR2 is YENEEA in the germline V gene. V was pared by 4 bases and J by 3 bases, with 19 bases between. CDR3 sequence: CASSSIFGRENYEQYF. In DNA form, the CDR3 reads TGTGCCAGCAGCTCTATATTCGGACGGGAAAACTACGAGCAGTACTTC.

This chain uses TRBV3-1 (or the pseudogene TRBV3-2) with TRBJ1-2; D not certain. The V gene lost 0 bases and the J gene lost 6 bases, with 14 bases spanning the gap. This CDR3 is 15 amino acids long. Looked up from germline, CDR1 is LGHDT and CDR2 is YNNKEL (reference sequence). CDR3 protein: CASSQENPGWNGYTF. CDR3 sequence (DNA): TGTGCCAGCAGCCAAGAGAACCCGGGGTGGAATGGCTACACCTTC.

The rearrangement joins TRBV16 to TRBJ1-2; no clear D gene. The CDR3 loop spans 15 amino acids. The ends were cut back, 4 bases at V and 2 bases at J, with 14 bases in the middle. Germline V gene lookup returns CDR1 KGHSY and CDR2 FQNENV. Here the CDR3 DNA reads TGTGCCAGCAGCCCCCGGGAGAGCCCGAACTATGGCTACACCTTC. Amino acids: CASSPRESPNYGYTF.

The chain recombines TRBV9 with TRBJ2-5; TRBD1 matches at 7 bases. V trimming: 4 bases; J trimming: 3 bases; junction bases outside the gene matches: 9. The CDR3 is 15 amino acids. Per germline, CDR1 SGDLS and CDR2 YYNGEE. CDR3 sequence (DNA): TGTGCCAGCAGCCCCCACGGGACAGACAAAGAGACCCAGTACTTC. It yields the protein CASSPHGTDKETQYF.

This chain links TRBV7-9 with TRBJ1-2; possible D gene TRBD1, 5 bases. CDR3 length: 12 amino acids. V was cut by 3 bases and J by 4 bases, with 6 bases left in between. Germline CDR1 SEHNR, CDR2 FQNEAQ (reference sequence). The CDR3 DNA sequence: TGTGCCAGCAGCTTTGACAGCTATGGCTACACCTTC. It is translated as CASSFDSYGYTF.

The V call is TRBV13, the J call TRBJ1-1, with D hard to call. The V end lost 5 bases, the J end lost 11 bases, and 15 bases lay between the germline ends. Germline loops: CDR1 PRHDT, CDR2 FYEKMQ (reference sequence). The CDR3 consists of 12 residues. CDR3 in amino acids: CASSPPGGDAFF. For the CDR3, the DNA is TGTGCCAGCAGCCCCCCAGGAGGCGACGCTTTCTTT.

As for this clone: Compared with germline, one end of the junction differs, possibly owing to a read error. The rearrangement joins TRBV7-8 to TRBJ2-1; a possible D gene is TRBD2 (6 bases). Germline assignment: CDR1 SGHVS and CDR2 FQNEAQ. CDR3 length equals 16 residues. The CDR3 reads CASSFRDFSPYNEQFF. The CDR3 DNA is TGTGCCAGCAGCTTCCGGGACTTCAGTCCCTACAATGAACAGTTCTTC. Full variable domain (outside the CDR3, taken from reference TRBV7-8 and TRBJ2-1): GAGVSQSPRYKVAKRGQDVALRCDPISGHVSLFWYQQALGQGPEFLTYFQNEAQLDKSGLPSDRFFAERPEGSVSTLKIQRTQQEDSAVYLCASSFRDFSPYNEQFFGPGTRLTVL.

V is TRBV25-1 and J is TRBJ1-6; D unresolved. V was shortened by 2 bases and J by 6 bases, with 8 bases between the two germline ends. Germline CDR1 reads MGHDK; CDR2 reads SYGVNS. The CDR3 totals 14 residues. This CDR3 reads CASSEVQTNSPLHF. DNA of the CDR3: TGTGCCAGCAGTGAAGTACAGACTAATTCACCCCTCCACTTT.

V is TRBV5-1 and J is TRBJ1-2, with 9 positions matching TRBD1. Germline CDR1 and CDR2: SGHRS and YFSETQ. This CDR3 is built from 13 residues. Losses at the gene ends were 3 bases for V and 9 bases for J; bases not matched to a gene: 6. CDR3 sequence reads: CASSSGQGDSYTF. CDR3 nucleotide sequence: TGCGCCAGCAGCTCGGGACAGGGAGACAGCTACACCTTC.

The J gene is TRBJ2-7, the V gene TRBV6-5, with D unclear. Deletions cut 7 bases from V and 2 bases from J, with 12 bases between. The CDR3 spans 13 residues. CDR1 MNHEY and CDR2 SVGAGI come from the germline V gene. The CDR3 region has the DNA TGTGCCAGCACCCCCAGTATGGCCTACGAGCAGTACTTC. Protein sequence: CASTPSMAYEQYF.

The CDR3 region is CASSAAGLNSGNTIYF. The CDR3 DNA reads TGTGCCAGCAGCGCTGCGGGACTCAACTCTGGAAACACCATATATTTT. The V call is TRBV9, the J call TRBJ1-3; maybe TRBD1 (5 bases). V was cut by 3 bases and J by 0 bases, with 13 bases left in between. CDR3 length: 16 amino acids. Germline loops: CDR1 SGDLS, CDR2 YYNGEE.

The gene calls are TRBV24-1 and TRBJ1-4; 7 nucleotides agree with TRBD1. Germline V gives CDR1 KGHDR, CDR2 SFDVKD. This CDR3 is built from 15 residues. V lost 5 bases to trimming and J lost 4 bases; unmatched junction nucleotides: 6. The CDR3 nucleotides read TGTGCCACCAGTGGCCCCGGGACAGATAATGAAAAACTGTTTTTT. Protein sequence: CATSGPGTDNEKLFF.

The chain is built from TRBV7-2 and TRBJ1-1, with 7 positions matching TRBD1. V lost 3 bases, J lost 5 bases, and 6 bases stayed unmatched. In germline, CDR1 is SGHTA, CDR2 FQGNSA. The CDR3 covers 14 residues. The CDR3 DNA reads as TGTGCCAGCAGCTTTAGCCAGGGGGTGACTGAAGCTTTCTTT. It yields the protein CASSFSQGVTEAFF. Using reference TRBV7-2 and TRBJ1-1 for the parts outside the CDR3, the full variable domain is GAGVSQSPSNKVTEKGKDVELRCDPISGHTALYWYRQSLGQGLEFLIYFQGNSAPDKSGLPSDRFSAERTGGSVSTLTIQRTQQEDSAVYLCASSFSQGVTEAFFGQGTRLTVV.

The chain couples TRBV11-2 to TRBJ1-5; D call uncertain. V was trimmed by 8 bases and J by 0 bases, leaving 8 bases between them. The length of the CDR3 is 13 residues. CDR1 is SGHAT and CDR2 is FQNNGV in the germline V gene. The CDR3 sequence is CASARDSNQPQHF. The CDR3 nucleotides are TGTGCCAGCGCTCGCGATAGCAATCAGCCCCAGCATTTT.

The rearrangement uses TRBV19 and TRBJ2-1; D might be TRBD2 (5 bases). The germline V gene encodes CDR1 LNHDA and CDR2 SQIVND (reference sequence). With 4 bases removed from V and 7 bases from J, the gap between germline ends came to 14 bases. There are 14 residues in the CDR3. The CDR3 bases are TGTGCCAGTAGTACGGGCCTCTTAGCGAATGAGCAGTTCTTC. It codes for CASSTGLLANEQFF.

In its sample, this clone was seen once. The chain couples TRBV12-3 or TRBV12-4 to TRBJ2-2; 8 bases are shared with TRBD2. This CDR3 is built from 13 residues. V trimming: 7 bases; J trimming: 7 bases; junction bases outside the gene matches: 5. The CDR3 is CASTRGGGGELFF. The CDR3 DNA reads TGTGCCAGCACTCGGGGGGGAGGCGGGGAGCTGTTTTTT.

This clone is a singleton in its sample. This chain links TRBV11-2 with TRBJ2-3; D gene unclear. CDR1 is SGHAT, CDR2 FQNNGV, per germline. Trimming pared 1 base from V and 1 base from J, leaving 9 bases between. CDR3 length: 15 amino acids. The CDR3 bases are TGTGCCAGCAGCTTAGGCGGCTTCGGCACAGATACGCAGTATTTT. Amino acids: CASSLGGFGTDTQYF.